The sequence of this T cell receptor (beta chain) was determined in a study of beta chain features in type 1 diabetes. The investigators reverse transcribed all of the isolated RNA, so they sequenced expressed TCRB transcripts. TCRdb's table, derived via immunoSEQ multiplex PCR, lists solely in-frame clones and lacks some. The data show approximately 260,000 clones, roughly 25% seen once. In the case of this clone: The antigen remains undetermined.

The junction had 9 bases not matched to a gene; V was cut back by 2 bases and J by 3 bases. Germline lookup yields CDR1 KGHSH and CDR2 LQKENI. This CDR3 is built from 17 residues. Overall study findings and caveats: Shorter TCRB CDR3s, moderately but significantly so, marked every one of the four CD4+ subsets in Type 1 diabetes patients.

V usage is TRBV18 and J usage is TRBJ2-1; TRBD2 matches 8 bases. Sequences were obtained from naive CD4+ T cells from blood. The TCR was taken from a woman under 40 with type 1 diabetes. The CDR3 DNA is TGTGCCAGCTCACCATTAATCAGGGCGGGAGGCTACAATGAGCAGTTCTTC. This translates into CASSPLIRAGGYNEQFF.